This TCR beta chain emerged from a study of T cell responses to AZD1222 COVID-19 vaccine. Germline V CDR1 and CDR2: SQVTM, ANQGSEA. This CDR3 spans 13 amino acids. The V gene lost 1 base and the J gene lost 4 bases, with 10 bases spanning the gap. Study-level results: Donors in the cohort were predominantly white British and more often female, and clonal diversity was possibly underestimated. The study found vaccine-associated CD4 TCRs spanning spike, dominant at 160-218 and 743-854. Close to half of spike-specific TCRs reportedly recognize unmutated variant regions. Baseline serostatus was positive in only a handful of AZD1222 recipients.

Produced via immunoSEQ multiplex PCR; TCRdb's table is partial and in-frame only. The sample consists of 80,000 to 100,000 clones, around 83% of them appearing once. Turning to this clone: Its specificity is not known.

This TCR derives from an adult who received the AZD1222 COVID-19 vaccine. Specimen: peripheral blood, collected 28 days after the second AZD1222 dose. This rearrangement joins TRBV29-1 to TRBJ1-2, with D perhaps TRBD1 (5 bases). The CDR3 coding sequence is TGCAGCGTTGAAGGACAGTCGGTCTATGGCTACACCTTC. Its translation is CSVEGQSVYGYTF.